This TCR beta chain was captured in a study of cytomegalovirus exposure and HLA in healthy donors. Findings of the study overall: Researchers catalogued about 150 TCR beta chains as cytomegalovirus-associated.

A word on this clone: The antigen is not known.

Primers: 60 Vbeta forward and 13 Jbeta reverse. Using immunoSEQ multiplex PCR, the repertoire was profiled, and TCRdb retains in-frame clones only, with some absent. The sample carries about 150,000 clones, roughly 80% recorded once. Participants comprised healthy donors of bone marrow. The V gene end was trimmed by 1 base and the J gene end by 3 bases; junction bases not matched to a gene: 3. The CDR3 is made up of 16 amino acids. CDR1 and CDR2 from the germline V gene are LGHNA and YNFKEQ. The sequenced material came from PBMCs. The sequence was obtained from a male donor in good health and CMV-seronegative. The chain recombines TRBV4-2 with TRBJ2-7; 13 bases align to TRBD2. The CDR3 DNA sequence: TGTGCCAGCAGCCAAGGGGGACTAGCGGGACTCTACGAGCAGTACTTC. As protein: CASSQGGLAGLYEQYF.